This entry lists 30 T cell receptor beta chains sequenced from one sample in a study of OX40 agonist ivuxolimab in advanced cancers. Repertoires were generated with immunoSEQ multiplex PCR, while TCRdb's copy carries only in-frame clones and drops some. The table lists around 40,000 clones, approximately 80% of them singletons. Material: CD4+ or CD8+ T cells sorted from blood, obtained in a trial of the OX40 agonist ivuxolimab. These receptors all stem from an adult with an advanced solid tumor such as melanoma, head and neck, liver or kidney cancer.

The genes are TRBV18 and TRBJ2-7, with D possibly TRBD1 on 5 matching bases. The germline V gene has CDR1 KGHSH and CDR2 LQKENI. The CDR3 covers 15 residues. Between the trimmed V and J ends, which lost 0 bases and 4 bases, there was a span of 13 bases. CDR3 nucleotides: TGTGCCAGCTCACCACCGTCCAGGGAAACTTACGAGCAGTACTTC. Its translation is CASSPPSRETYEQYF.

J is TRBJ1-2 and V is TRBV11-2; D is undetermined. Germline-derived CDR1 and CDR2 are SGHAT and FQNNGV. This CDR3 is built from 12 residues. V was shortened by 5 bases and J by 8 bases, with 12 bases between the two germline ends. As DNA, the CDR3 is TGTGCCAGCAGCCGGCATTTGGGAGGCTACACCTTC. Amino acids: CASSRHLGGYTF.

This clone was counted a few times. CDR3 loop: CASSVSRGTEAFF. The CDR3 coding sequence is TGTGCCAGCAGTGTAAGTCGAGGCACTGAAGCTTTCTTT. The chain carries TRBV6-4 and TRBJ1-1; no clear D. The CDR3 length is 13 residues. V gave up 4 bases and J gave up 4 bases, with 10 bases separating them. Per germline, CDR1 MRHNA and CDR2 SNTAGT.

CDR3 residues: CASSQDQEGPYEQFF. CDR3 in DNA: TGCGCCAGCAGCCAAGATCAGGAGGGCCCATATGAGCAGTTCTTC. The J gene is TRBJ2-1, the V gene TRBV4-1; perhaps TRBD2 as D (6 bases). The V gene's germline CDR1 is MGHRA and CDR2 YSYEKL. The CDR3 runs 15 residues. Trimming stripped 0 bases from V and 8 bases from J, with 14 bases between.

The CDR3 sequence is CASRAQGANSPLHF. The CDR3 DNA reads TGTGCCAGCAGGGCACAGGGGGCCAATTCACCCCTCCACTTT. The rearrangement uses TRBV6-5 and TRBJ1-6, with 9 bases lining up with TRBD1. J was trimmed by 7 bases and V by 6 bases; bases with no gene match: 4. Germline lookup yields CDR1 MNHEY and CDR2 SVGAGI. The CDR3 is 14 residues long.

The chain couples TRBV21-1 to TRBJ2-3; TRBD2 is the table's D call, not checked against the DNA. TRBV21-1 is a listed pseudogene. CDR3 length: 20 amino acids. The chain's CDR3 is CASSKVEATQNRTSTDTQYF. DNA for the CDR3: TGTGCCAGCAGCAAAGTTGAGGCCACCCAAAATCGAACTAGCACAGATACGCAGTATTTT.

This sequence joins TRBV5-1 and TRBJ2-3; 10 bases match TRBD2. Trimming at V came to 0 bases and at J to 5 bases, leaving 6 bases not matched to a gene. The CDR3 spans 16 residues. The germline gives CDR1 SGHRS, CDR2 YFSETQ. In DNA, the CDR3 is TGCGCCAGCAGCTTGGAGCCTAGCGGGAGTATAGATACGCAGTATTTT. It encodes CASSLEPSGSIDTQYF.

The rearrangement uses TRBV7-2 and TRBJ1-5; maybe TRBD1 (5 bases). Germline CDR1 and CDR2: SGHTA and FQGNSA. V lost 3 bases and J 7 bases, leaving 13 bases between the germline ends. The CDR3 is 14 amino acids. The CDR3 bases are TGTGCCAGCAGCTTTGGGCAGGGTTTCCAGCCCCAGCATTTT. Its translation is CASSFGQGFQPQHF.

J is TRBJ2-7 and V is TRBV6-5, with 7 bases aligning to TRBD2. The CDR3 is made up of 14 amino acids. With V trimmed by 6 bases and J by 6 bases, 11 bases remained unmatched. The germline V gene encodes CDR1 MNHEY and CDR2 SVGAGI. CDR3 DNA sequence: TGTGCCAGCAGCCTCGGGGCGGGAGCTCGCGAGCAGTACTTC. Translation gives CASSLGAGAREQYF.

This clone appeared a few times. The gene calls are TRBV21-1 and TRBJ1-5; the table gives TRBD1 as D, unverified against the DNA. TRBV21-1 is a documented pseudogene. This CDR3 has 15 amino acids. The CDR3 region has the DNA TGTGCCAGCAGCAAAGTGCAGGGGCGCGGTCAGCCCCAGCATTTT. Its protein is CASSKVQGRGQPQHF.

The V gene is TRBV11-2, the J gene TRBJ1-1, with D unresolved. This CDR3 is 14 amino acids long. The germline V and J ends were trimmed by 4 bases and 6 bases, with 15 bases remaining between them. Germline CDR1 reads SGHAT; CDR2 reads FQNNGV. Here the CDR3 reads CASSSQTGGAEAFF. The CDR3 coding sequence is TGTGCCAGCAGCTCCCAGACGGGTGGGGCTGAAGCTTTCTTT.

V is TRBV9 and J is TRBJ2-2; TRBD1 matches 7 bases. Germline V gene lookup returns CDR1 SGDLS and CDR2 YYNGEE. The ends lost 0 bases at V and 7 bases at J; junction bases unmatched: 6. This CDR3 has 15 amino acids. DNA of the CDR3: TGTGCCAGCAGCGTAGGAAGGGGGCAGGTCGGGGAGCTGTTTTTT. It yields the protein CASSVGRGQVGELFF.

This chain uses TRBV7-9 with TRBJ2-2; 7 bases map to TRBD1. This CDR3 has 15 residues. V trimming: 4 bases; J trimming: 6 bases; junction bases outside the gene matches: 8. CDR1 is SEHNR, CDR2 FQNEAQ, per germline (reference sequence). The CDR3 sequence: CASSYRGTVPGELFF. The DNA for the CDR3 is TGTGCCAGCAGCTACCGAGGGACAGTCCCCGGGGAGCTGTTTTTT.

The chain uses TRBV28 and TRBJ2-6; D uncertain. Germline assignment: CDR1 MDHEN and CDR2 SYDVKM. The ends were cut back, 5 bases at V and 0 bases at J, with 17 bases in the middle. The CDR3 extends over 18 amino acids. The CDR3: CASSPTRQILSGANVLTF. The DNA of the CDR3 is TGTGCCAGCAGTCCCACGAGGCAGATACTCTCTGGGGCCAACGTCCTGACTTTC.

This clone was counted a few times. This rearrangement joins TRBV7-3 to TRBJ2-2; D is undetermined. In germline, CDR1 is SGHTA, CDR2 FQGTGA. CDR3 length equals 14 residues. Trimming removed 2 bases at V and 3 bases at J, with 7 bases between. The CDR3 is CASSLWPYTGELFF. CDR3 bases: TGTGCCAGCAGCTTATGGCCGTACACCGGGGAGCTGTTTTTT.

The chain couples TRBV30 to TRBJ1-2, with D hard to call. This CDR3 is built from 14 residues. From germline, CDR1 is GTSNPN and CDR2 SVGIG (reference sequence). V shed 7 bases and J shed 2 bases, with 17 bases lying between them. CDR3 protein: CASPNRLGNYGYTF. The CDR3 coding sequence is TGTGCCTCTCCTAATAGACTCGGGAACTATGGCTACACCTTC. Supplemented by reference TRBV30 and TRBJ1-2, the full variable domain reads SQTIHQWPATLVQPVGSPLSLECTVEGTSNPNLYWYRQAAGRGLQLLFYSVGIGQISSEVPQNLSASRPQDRQFILSSKKLLLSDSGFYLCASPNRLGNYGYTFGSGTRLTVV.

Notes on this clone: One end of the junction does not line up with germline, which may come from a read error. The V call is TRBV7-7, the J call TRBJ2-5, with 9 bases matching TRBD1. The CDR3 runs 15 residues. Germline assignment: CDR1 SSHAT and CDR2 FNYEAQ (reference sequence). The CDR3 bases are TGTGCTAGCAGCTTAGGACAGGGGCTACAAGAGACCCAGTACTTC. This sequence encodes CASSLGQGLQETQYF.

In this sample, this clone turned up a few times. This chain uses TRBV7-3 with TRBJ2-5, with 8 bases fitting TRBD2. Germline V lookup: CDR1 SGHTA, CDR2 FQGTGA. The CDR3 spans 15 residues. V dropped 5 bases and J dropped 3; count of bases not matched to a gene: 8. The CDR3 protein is CASSPGLAEKETQYF. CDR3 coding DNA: TGTGCCAGCAGCCCAGGACTAGCAGAAAAAGAGACCCAGTACTTC.

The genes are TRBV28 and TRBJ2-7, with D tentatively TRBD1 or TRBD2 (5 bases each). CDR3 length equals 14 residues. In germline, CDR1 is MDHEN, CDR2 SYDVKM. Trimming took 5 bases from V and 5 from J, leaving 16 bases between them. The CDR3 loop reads CASSVPRDRHEQYF. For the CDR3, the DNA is TGTGCCAGCAGTGTCCCCCGGGACCGACACGAGCAGTACTTC.

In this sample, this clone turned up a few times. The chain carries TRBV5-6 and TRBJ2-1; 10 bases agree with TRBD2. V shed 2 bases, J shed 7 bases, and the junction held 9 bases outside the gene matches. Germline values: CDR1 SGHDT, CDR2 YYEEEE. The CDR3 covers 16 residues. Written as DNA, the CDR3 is TGTGCCAGCAGCTTACTTAGCGGGAGGCCCGCTAATGAGCAGTTCTTC. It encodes CASSLLSGRPANEQFF.

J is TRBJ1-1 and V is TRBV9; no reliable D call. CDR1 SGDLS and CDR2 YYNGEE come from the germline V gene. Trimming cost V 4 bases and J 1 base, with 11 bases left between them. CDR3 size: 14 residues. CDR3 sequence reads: CASSPTRGNTEAFF. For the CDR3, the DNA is TGTGCCAGCAGCCCCACACGTGGGAACACTGAAGCTTTCTTT.

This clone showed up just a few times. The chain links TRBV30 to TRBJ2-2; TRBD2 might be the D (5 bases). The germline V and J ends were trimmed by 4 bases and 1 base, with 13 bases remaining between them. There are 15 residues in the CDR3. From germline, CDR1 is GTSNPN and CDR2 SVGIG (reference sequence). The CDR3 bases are TGTGCCTGGACATCCCCCGGGAAGAACACCGGGGAGCTGTTTTTT. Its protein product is CAWTSPGKNTGELFF.

CDR3 protein: CASSRTSGRGETQYF. CDR3 DNA sequence: TGCGCCAGCAGCCGGACTAGCGGGAGGGGTGAGACCCAGTACTTC. V is TRBV5-1 and J is TRBJ2-5; 15 positions agree with TRBD2. Trimming took 4 bases from V and 5 from J; bases not matched to a gene: 3. In germline, CDR1 is SGHRS, CDR2 YFSETQ. The CDR3 extends over 15 amino acids.

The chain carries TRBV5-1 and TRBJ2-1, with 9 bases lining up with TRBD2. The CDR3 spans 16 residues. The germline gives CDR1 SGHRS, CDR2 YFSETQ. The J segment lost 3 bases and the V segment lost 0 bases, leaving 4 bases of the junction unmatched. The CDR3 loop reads CASSLEAGGYYNEQFF. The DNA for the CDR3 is TGCGCCAGCAGCTTGGAAGCGGGAGGATACTACAATGAGCAGTTCTTC.

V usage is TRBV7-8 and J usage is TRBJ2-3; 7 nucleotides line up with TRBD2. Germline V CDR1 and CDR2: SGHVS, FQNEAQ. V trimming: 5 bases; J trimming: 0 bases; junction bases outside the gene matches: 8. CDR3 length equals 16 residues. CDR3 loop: CASSPPLAKSTDTQYF. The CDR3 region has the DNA TGTGCCAGCAGCCCCCCACTAGCGAAAAGCACAGATACGCAGTATTTT.

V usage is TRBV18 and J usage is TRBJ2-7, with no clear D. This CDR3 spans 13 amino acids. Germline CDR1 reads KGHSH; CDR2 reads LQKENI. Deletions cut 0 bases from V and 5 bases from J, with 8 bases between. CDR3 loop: CASSPPGVDEQYF. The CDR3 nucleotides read TGTGCCAGCTCACCACCGGGCGTAGACGAGCAGTACTTC.

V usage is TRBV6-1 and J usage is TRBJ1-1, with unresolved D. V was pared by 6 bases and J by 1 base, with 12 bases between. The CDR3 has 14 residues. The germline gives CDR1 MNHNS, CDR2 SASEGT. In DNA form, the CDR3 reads TGTGCCAGCAGATTGCGTGACACGAACACTGAAGCTTTCTTT. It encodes CASRLRDTNTEAFF.

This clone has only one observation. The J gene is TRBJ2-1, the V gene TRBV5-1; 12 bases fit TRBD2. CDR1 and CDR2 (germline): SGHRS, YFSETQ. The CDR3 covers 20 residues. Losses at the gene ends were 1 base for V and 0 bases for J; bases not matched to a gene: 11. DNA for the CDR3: TGCGCCAGCAGCTTGCAGCCGGGACTAGCGGGCGGGAGCTCCTACAATGAGCAGTTCTTC. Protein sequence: CASSLQPGLAGGSSYNEQFF.

The CDR3 bases are TGCGCCAGCAAAGTGACGGGAGGCGACACCGGGGAGCTGTTTTTT. Its translation: CASKVTGGDTGELFF. This chain uses TRBV10-2 with TRBJ2-2; 7 nucleotides agree with TRBD2. Germline loops: CDR1 WSHSY, CDR2 SAAADI. The CDR3 length is 15 residues. The junction had 8 bases not matched to a gene; V was cut back by 7 bases and J by 3 bases.

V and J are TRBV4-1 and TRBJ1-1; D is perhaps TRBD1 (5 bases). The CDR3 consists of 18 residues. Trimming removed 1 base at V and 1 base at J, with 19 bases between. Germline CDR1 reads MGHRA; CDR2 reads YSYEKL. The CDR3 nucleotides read TGCGCCAGCAGCCAAGTTATATGGCTGGGGGAGACGAACACTGAAGCTTTCTTT. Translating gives CASSQVIWLGETNTEAFF.